This T cell receptor (beta chain) stems from a study of cytomegalovirus exposure and HLA in healthy donors (dated by TCRdb to the late 2010s). As for the study more broadly: An earlier analysis of approximately 640 of the donors reported about 250 Gb of sequence data and 117 million unique TCR beta sequences from some 180 million T cells. An early release that covered approximately 600 HLA-typed donors contained approximately 290 gigabases of sequencing data and tens of millions of unique TCR sequences. Of the approximately 370 genotyped donors, approximately 81% were placed in the genetic ancestry cluster associated with self-reported Caucasian donors. The study aimed to test whether cataloging public T cell receptors could reveal signatures of past pathogen exposure. Using immunosequencing, the study profiled T cell repertoires from 500 to 800 subjects and related those repertoires to cytomegalovirus serostatus. Along with the 666-subject first cohort, a separate validation cohort of roughly 110 different subjects was used. The study combined high-throughput TCR immunosequencing, statistical association of individual TCRs with disease status, and machine learning to predict cytomegalovirus infection status. To study patterns of TCR occurrence, a later analysis re-analyzed previously published TCR beta repertoires from several hundred donors and added high-resolution HLA genotyping. Rather than drawing on any new phenotypic data, the later analysis identified candidate immune exposures from TCR beta sequences and the way those sequences occurred across donors. In an earlier analysis of roughly 540 of the donors, high-throughput TCR beta sequencing was used to judge whether each TCR beta V gene segment behaved as functional or pseudogenic. Donor age, sex, ethnicity and CMV serostatus were compiled together with the repertoire data. A later genetic analysis used genome-wide SNP genotypes for 398 of the 666 donors, treating that subset as a discovery cohort. Every discovery cohort repertoire had been produced on one sequencing platform. Both class I and class II loci were covered by HLA typing, at four-digit resolution. The number of typed donors differed by locus: roughly 629-640 for A, B, C, DRB1 and DQB1; 522 for DQA1; fewer than 610 for DPA1; and around 450 for DPB1. A handful of DR-DQ haplotypes were treated as single units for association and clustering because of strong linkage in the cohort. Across around 400 genotyped donors of the cohort, an average of roughly 250,000 unique TCR beta nucleotide sequences per donor were sequenced, and roughly a sixth of those sequences were non-productive.

Results the study describes overall, beyond this receptor: Most CMV-associated TCR beta chains appeared to be HLA-restricted in a later analysis, and the HLA associations seemed to be driven largely by CMV exposure. Some IMGT-functional V segments, including TRBV6-2 and TRBV6-3, could not be distinguished by the 87-base-pair reads and were therefore excluded. Assigning TCR associations to individual alleles was difficult when HLA alleles, especially DR and DQ, strongly co-occurred. Several of the top co-occurrence clusters appeared to be linked to parvovirus B19, influenza, CMV and Epstein-Barr virus, according to a later analysis. Cytomegalovirus status was reported to be diagnosed by the classifier with high specificity and sensitivity in both the original and validation cohorts. This cohort had only TCR beta chains sequenced, and the lack of alpha or paired-chain data limited which features could be detected. A further reported finding was that TCR beta sequences accurately predicted the HLA-A and HLA-B alleles for most subjects in the first cohort. The authors suggested that the approach could potentially be extended to other disease states and immunological phenotypes. In an earlier analysis of approximately 600 of the donors, most TCR beta V segments were observed in productive rearrangements about 90% or about 30% of the time, broadly matching IMGT annotations. A later analysis found that TCR association rates varied across HLA loci, with DRB1 alleles showing the most associated TCRs and HLA-C alleles the fewest. Because HLA typing was missing for some donors at each locus, association tests included only the typed subset. Linkage disequilibrium might explain the correlated functional status among segregating V segments, but an unknown experimental factor could not be excluded. In a later analysis, HLA-associated TCR beta chains showed more clonal expansion and lower generation probabilities than non-associated chains that were equally common. A later analysis associated 16,951 TCR beta sequences with specific HLA alleles at a false discovery rate of 0.05. A cluster of highly shared sequence variants was judged likely to be a technical artifact of the sequencing pipeline. Fewer than 20 rarely observed V segments, including chromosome 9 orphons, were excluded from the earlier analysis of almost 600 of the donors because counts were too low. In vitro tests confirmed that a few of the cytomegalovirus-associated TCR beta chains recognize cytomegalovirus antigens. Sequencing depth was assumed to be roughly uniform across donors in the presence/absence analyses, though that assumption may not hold. For the cohort, immune exposure information was limited to CMV serostatus. An association between a missense DCLRE1C variant and V-gene and J-gene trimming of TCR beta chains was found in a later genetic analysis and replicated in an independent cohort. The study gave a list of 150 to 200 TCR beta chains associated with cytomegalovirus. Across donors, most TCR sequences were observed very rarely, whereas some public TCRs were present in many individuals. Compared with the roughly 720-donor mean, donors in an Asian-associated ancestry cluster had fewer N-insertions in productive TCRs, according to a later genetic analysis.

On this clone itself: It has no known antigen specificity. There are no base qualities to consult, and no much larger clone falls within one base.

The protocol used for the library was the immunoSEQ multiplex PCR assay. For the multiplex PCR, a mixture combining 60 forward primers for TCR Vbeta segments and 13 reverse primers for TCR Jbeta segments was used. The CDR3 region of rearranged TCR beta genes was amplified from genomic DNA by a multiplex PCR assay. The amplified TCR beta libraries were sequenced on the Illumina HiSeq System as 87-base-pair reads. The original methods were these. In a later analysis, some 80 million unique TCR beta chains were counted across the 690 or so repertoires, and roughly 10 million of these chains were shared by at least two donors. Raw reads were error-corrected and collapsed into unique sequences with a nearest-neighbor algorithm that merged closely related sequences to remove PCR and sequencing errors. CDR3 sequences were aligned to IMGT reference sequences to assign V, D and J gene segments. Each retained sequence needed at least a six-nucleotide match to both a V gene segment and a J gene segment. Rearrangements were called productive when the CDR3 lacked stop codons and stayed in frame with V and J; all others were non-productive. Following IMGT convention, CDR3 was defined as the stretch from the second conserved V-encoded cysteine up to the conserved J-encoded phenylalanine. The earlier analysis of roughly 590 of the donors excluded sequences that lacked an unambiguous match to a single V gene segment. An earlier analysis of about 600 of the donors called V segments functional above 56.7% productive rearrangements and segregating when the between-donor standard deviation exceeded 5%. A statistical classification framework was developed to diagnose cytomegalovirus status using the catalog of TCR beta chain sequences. V and J gene assignment, in a later analysis, came from comparing TCR nucleotide sequences with IMGT/GENE-DB human TR gene sequences. Using the TCRdist pipeline, a later analysis assigned CDR3 sequences along with most-parsimonious VDJ recombination scenarios. In a later analysis, each TCR beta chain was defined by its CDR3 amino acid sequence together with its V-gene family, and reads without a unique V-gene family were excluded. As a way to deal with suspected cross-contamination and a sequencing artifact, a later analysis dropped nearly 600 nucleotide sequences that were highly shared and had low generation probability. In a later analysis, a clonal expansion index was calculated for each public chain from normalized within-repertoire ranks of inferred template counts. A later analysis computed generation probabilities with a VDJ recombination model fitted to out-of-frame rearrangements, and checked the results against IGoR. Hypergeometric tests were used in a later analysis to score TCR-TCR, TCR-HLA and TCR-CMV co-occurrence, with a repertoire-size bias correction applied to the TCR pairs. In a later analysis, false discovery rates were estimated by permuting HLA or CMV assignments 20 times. In a later analysis, co-occurring TCRs were grouped using DBSCAN, with TCRdist sequence similarity added in when clustering inside HLA-allele-positive subsets. Repertoires with fewer than 30,000 or more than 120,000 public chains were left out of co-occurrence clustering, as were five repertoires with anomalous nucleotide sharing. Sourced from immuneACCESS, this table was stored by TCRdb with only in-frame sequences that have V and J called. A share of the clones is absent; for the studies checked, an unresolved V gene accounts for under half, and the remainder has no known explanation. The V and J calls and clone size are taken from that table; D and trimming were inferred from the DNA. Present in this sample are about 140,000 clones, more than 70% of which were seen just once. The top ten hold about 11% of the sample.

The germline V gene gives CDR1 as LGHNA and CDR2 as YNFKEQ. The V and J ends are trimmed by 0 bases and 0 bases, leaving 21 bases between them. Measured from the cysteine to the phenylalanine, the CDR3 is 20 residues long. The only DNA kept is the CDR3, 60 bases in frame from the first base. In total, about 650 healthy bone marrow donors made up the cohort. At the time of sampling, every cohort member was nominally healthy, though immune exposures that went unrecorded were likely present. The donor tested CMV seropositive and was one of the 289 seropositive cohort members. Every donor gave a peripheral blood sample, and the peripheral blood mononuclear cells from that sample were used for TCR beta sequencing. The Qiagen DNeasy Blood Extraction Kit was used to extract genomic DNA from the blood cell samples.

The receptor was isolated from a man aged 18 to 30 in good health and CMV-seropositive. This chain is built from TRBV4-2 and TRBJ2-1, and TRBD2 may be the D gene, going by 7 matching bases. Material: PBMCs. DNA sequence: TGTGCCAGCAGCCAAGAGAAGGGGGTTTGGCTAGCGGACTCCTACAATGAGCAGTTCTTC. This is translated as CASSQEKGVWLADSYNEQFF.